This T cell receptor (beta chain) originates from a study of tumor-infiltrating lymphocytes in primary liver carcinoma. Study outcomes and limitations: Tumors carried a top-250-clone fraction significantly exceeding that of blood (p = 0.039).

About this clonotype itself: The antigen remains undetermined. This could be a read error, since a much larger clone is one nucleotide away.

TCR beta cDNA was reverse-transcribed from about 500 ng of total RNA. The reaction used a constant-region primer and ProtoScript II reverse transcriptase. A slightly modified ARM-PCR protocol with three nested multiplex PCR rounds produced these TCR beta libraries. Primers for the first two PCR rounds were TRBV1-TRBV30 forward primers and a C-beta reverse primer (approximately 10 cycles per round). TCRdb fed the multiplex PCR reads into MiXCR, producing one record per CDR3 protein. The table has 300,000 to 350,000 distinct CDR3 sequences, less than 65% seen once. Unsorted whole blood supplied the blood RNA, and germline DNA was isolated too. Trimming cost V 8 bases and J 1 base, with 14 bases left between them. The CDR3 is 15 amino acids.

The specimen was peripheral blood. The genes are TRBV12-3 or TRBV12-4 and TRBJ2-2; D is unresolved. The source is a man aged 35 to 55 with primary liver carcinoma and hepatitis B virus infection. The CDR3 here is CASGSIAGNTGELFF. The CDR3 region has the DNA TGTGCCAGCGGTTCCATTGCAGGGAACACCGGGGAGCTGTTTTTT.